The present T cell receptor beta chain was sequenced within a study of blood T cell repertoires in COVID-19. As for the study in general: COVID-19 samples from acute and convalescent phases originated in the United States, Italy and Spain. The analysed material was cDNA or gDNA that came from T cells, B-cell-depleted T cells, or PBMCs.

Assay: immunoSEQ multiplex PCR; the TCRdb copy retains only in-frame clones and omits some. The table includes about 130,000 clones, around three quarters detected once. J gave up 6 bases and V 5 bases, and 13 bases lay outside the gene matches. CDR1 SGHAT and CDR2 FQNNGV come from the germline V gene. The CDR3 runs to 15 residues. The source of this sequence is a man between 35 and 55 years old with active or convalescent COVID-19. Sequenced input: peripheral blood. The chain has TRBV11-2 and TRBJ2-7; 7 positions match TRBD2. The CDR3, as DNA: TGTGCCAGCAGCCCCACTAGCGACGGAGCTAGCGAGCAGTACTTC. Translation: CASSPTSDGASEQYF.